A single sample gave rise to the 2 T cell receptor beta chains below, sequenced in a study of blood T cells in healthy people across ages. Alongside a J-beta primer mix, a sample-barcoded 5' primer served in a second PCR lasting roughly 7 to 11 cycles. TCRdb analysed the 5' RACE reads with MiXCR anew, one entry per CDR3 protein. The data show some 930,000 distinct CDR3 sequences, with 25% to 35% seen just once and roughly 10% held by the top ten. The same sample was also studied in work on T cells of mothers and their children.

Sequencing used blood. All receptors derive from a woman between 40 and 50 years old in good health.

This clonotype was found a few times. This rearrangement joins TRBV2 to TRBJ1-2; 10 bases are shared with TRBD1. J lost 5 bases, V lost 7 bases, and 10 bases had no gene match. CDR1 is SNHLY, CDR2 FYNNEI, per germline. The CDR3 is 15 amino acids. The CDR3 nucleotides are TGTGCCAGCAATGGGGGGACAGGGGCCTGTTATGGCTACACCTTC. This encodes CASNGGTGACYGYTF.

In the case of this clonotype: This may be a read error: a much more frequent sequence differs by one nucleotide. The V and J genes are TRBV7-3 and TRBJ2-4, with TRBD1 as a possible D gene (5 bases). The DNA end is more similar to TRBJ2-7, so the J call may be wrong. CDR3 length equals 13 residues. The germline V gene encodes CDR1 SGHTA and CDR2 FQGTGA. The CDR3 sequence: CANSPTDRAEQYF. DNA for the CDR3: TGTGCCAACTCCCCGACAGATCGGGCCGAGCAGTACTTC.